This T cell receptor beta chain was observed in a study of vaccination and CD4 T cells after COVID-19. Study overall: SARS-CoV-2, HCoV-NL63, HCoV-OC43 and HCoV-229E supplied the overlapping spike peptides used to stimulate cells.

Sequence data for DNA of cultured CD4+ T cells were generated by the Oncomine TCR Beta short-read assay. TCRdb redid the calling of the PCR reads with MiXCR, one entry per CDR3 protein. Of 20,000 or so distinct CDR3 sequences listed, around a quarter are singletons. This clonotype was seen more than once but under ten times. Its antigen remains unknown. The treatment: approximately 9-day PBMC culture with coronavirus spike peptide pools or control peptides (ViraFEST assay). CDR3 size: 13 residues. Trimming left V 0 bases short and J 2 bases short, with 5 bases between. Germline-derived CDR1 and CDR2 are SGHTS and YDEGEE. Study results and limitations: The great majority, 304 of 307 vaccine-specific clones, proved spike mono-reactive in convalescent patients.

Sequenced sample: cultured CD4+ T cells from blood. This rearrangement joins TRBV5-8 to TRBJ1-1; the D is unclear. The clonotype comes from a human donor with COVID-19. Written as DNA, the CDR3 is TGTGCCAGCAGCTTGGTTCGAAACACTGAAGCTTTCTTT. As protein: CASSLVRNTEAFF.